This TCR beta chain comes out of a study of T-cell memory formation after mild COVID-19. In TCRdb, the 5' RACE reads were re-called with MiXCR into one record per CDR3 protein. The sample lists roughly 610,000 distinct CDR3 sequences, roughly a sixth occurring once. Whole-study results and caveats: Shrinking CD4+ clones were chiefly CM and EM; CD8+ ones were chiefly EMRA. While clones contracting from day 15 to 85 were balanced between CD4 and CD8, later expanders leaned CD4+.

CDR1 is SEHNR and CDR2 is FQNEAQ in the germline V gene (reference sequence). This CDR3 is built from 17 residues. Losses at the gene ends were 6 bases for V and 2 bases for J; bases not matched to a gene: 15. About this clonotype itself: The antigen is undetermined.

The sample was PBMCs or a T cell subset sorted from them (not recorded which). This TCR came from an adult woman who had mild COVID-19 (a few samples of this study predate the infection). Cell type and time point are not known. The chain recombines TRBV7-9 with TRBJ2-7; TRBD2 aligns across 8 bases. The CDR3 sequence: CASRSTPSGGGTYEQYF. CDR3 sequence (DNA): TGTGCCAGCAGATCGACCCCAAGCGGGGGCGGTACCTACGAGCAGTACTTC.